The 2 T cell receptor beta chains given below trace back to one sample, sequenced in a study of T cells after yellow fever vaccination. TCRdb processed the 5' RACE reads anew with MiXCR; each CDR3 protein has one entry. The profile shows 450,000 to 550,000 distinct CDR3 sequences, 15% to 20% of them singletons. The sequenced sample was PBMCs, obtained 15 days after the yellow fever booster vaccination. The source is a man aged 25-40 years who received the YFV17D yellow fever vaccine.

This rearrangement joins TRBV19 to TRBJ2-7; TRBD2 is a possible D gene (5 bases). This CDR3 has 14 residues. Germline CDR1 is LNHDA and CDR2 is SQIVND (reference sequence). V lost 2 bases and J lost 2, with 10 bases in between. The CDR3 DNA is TGTGCCAGTAGTATATCTTTCGGGACCTACGAGCAGTACTTC. Encoded protein: CASSISFGTYEQYF.

This clonotype was seen only a few times. V and J are TRBV2 and TRBJ2-1, with TRBD2 matching over 9 bases. CDR3 length: 15 amino acids. J gave up 10 bases and V 8 bases, and 15 bases lay outside the gene matches. Germline CDR1 reads SNHLY; CDR2 reads FYNNEI. The CDR3 coding sequence is TGTGCCAGCCGGCTTCTAGCGGGGTCCCCAGGGGAGCAGTTCTTC. It translates to CASRLLAGSPGEQFF. The variable domain in full, completed from reference TRBV2 and TRBJ2-1, reads EPEVTQTPSHQVTQMGQEVILRCVPISNHLYFYWYRQILGQKVEFLVSFYNNEISEKSEIFDDQFSVERPDGSNFTLKIRSTKLEDSAMYFCASRLLAGSPGEQFFGPGTRLTVL.